The next 9 T cell receptor beta chains were all read from a single sample in a study of T cells after somatic rescue of genetic block. Using immunoSEQ multiplex PCR, the repertoire was profiled, and TCRdb retains in-frame clones only, with some absent. The table lists roughly 15,000 clones, under 75% of them singletons. Specimen: peripheral blood mononuclear cells (PBMCs). Receptors were obtained from a boy aged 10-17 years.

Comments on this clone: At one end, the junction sequence differs from germline, possibly due to a read error. This chain uses TRBV7-2 with TRBJ2-1; 11 bases are shared with TRBD2. The CDR3 covers 12 residues. Germline V gene lookup returns CDR1 SGHTA and CDR2 FQGNSA. The CDR3 DNA is TGTGCCAGCAGCTTAGCTAGCGGGGGGGCGATCTTC. This translates into CASSLASGGAIF. Supplemented by reference TRBV7-2 and TRBJ2-1, the full variable domain reads GAGVSQSPSNKVTEKGKDVELRCDPISGHTALYWYRQSLGQGLEFLIYFQGNSAPDKSGLPSDRFSAERTGGSVSTLTIQRTQQEDSAVYLCASSLASGGAIFGPGTRLTVL.

By share of the sample, this clone is medium-sized (0.01 to 0.1%). The genes are TRBV13 and TRBJ2-2, with 8 bases that match TRBD2. Germline loops: CDR1 PRHDT, CDR2 FYEKMQ (reference sequence). The CDR3 extends over 16 amino acids. J lost 3 bases, V lost 5 bases, and 8 bases had no gene match. The CDR3 spells CASSPLAGRDTGELFF. CDR3 coding DNA: TGTGCCAGCAGCCCTTTAGCGGGACGCGACACCGGGGAGCTGTTTTTT.

This clone appeared a single time. Germline and junction disagree at one end, which may indicate a read error. The chain is built from TRBV7-7 and TRBJ2-5; TRBD2 matches 7 bases. Germline CDR1 SSHAT, CDR2 FNYEAQ (reference sequence). The CDR3 runs 15 residues. Here the CDR3 DNA reads TGTGCTAGCAGCTTAGGGAGGGCAGGGCAAGAGACCCAGTACTTC. It codes for CASSLGRAGQETQYF.

The gene calls are TRBV19 and TRBJ1-4; no firm D call. Trimming removed 5 bases from V and 13 bases from J, with 20 bases in between. Germline values: CDR1 LNHDA, CDR2 SQIVND (reference sequence). CDR3 size: 14 residues. The CDR3 coding sequence is TGTGCCAGTAGTTCCGGGCCCGGGGTTCTTAGACTGTTTTTT. Amino acid sequence: CASSSGPGVLRLFF.

The V call is TRBV7-2, the J call TRBJ2-3; 7 positions match TRBD2. Per the germline V gene, CDR1 is SGHTA and CDR2 is FQGNSA. The ends lost 3 bases at V and 6 bases at J; junction bases unmatched: 6. This CDR3 has 14 residues. The CDR3 nucleotides read TGTGCCAGCAGCTTTGGGGGAGGGGTGGATACGCAGTATTTT. Protein sequence: CASSFGGGVDTQYF.

This clone appeared once. The chain has TRBV11-3 and TRBJ1-1; weak D call: TRBD1 (5 bases). V lost 1 base and J lost 0, with 9 bases in between. CDR3 length: 15 amino acids. The germline V gene has CDR1 SGHNT and CDR2 YENEEA. CDR3 residues: CASSLGGSLNTEAFF. CDR3 DNA: TGTGCCAGCAGCTTAGGGGGCTCCCTGAACACTGAAGCTTTCTTT. The whole variable domain, remainder taken from reference TRBV11-3 and TRBJ1-1, is EAGVVQSPRYKIIEKKQPVAFWCNPISGHNTLYWYLQNLGQGPELLIRYENEEAVDDSQLPKDRFSAERLKGVDSTLKIQPAELGDSAVYLCASSLGGSLNTEAFFGQGTRLTVV.

V gene TRBV20-1 combines with J gene TRBJ2-7; D is unresolved. Germline CDR1 is DFQATT and CDR2 is SNEGSKA (reference sequence). The CDR3 runs to 10 residues. V lost 3 bases, J lost 3 bases, and 3 bases lay in between. The DNA of the CDR3 is TGCAGTGCTAGTGACTACGAGCAGTACTTC. This sequence encodes CSASDYEQYF.

The chain has TRBV6-6 and TRBJ1-4; a weak D match, TRBD1 (5 bases). CDR3 length: 15 residues. The ends were cut back, 7 bases at V and 8 bases at J, with 20 bases in the middle. Germline CDR1 reads MNHNY; CDR2 reads SVGAGI (reference sequence). The CDR3 is CASIRAGLYGEKLFF. The CDR3 DNA is TGTGCCAGCATAAGGGCGGGACTTTATGGGGAAAAACTGTTTTTT.

This clone was picked up a small number of times. The J gene is TRBJ2-1, the V gene TRBV7-3, with 9 bases identical to TRBD2. CDR1 and CDR2 (germline): SGHTA, FQGTGA. This CDR3 spans 17 amino acids. V gave up 4 bases and J gave up 0 bases; unmatched junction bases: 7. Written as DNA, the CDR3 is TGTGCCAGCAGCTCCAAAGCGGGGGGTCGCTCCTACAATGAGCAGTTCTTC. As protein: CASSSKAGGRSYNEQFF. The complete variable domain, with remaining parts taken from reference TRBV7-3 and TRBJ2-1, reads GAGVSQTPSNKVTEKGKYVELRCDPISGHTALYWYRQSLGQGPEFLIYFQGTGAADDSGLPNDRFFAVRPEGSVSTLKIQRTERGDSAVYLCASSSKAGGRSYNEQFFGPGTRLTVL.